What follows are 8 T cell receptor beta chains derived from one specimen sequenced in a study of shared clonotypes between healthy human individuals. Sequencing was performed with immunoSEQ multiplex PCR; in TCRdb, only in-frame clones are kept and a portion is missing. Among about 2.3 million clones listed, 80% to 95% were seen once. Sequencing was performed on naive CD4+ T cells from PBMCs. Subset noted: CD45RA+ positively selected. All receptors derive from a man aged 18 to 30 in good health. Some clones in this sample may be carry-over from other donors' samples.

The genes are TRBV28 and TRBJ2-5; 8 bases agree with TRBD1. The DNA end is more similar to TRBJ2-7, so the J call may be wrong. This CDR3 is 15 amino acids long. Germline V gives CDR1 MDHEN, CDR2 SYDVKM. The CDR3 reads CASSGTGTGTYEQYF. The CDR3 DNA follows: TGTGCCAGCAGTGGAACCGGGACAGGTACCTACGAGCAGTACTTC.

The chain recombines TRBV11-2 with TRBJ2-5; 8 bases line up with TRBD2. CDR3 length: 16 residues. J gave up 5 bases and V 5 bases, and 13 bases lay outside the gene matches. In germline, CDR1 is SGHAT, CDR2 FQNNGV. The CDR3 DNA sequence: TGTGCCAGCAGCCCGATTCGTGGCGGGAGGAGTGAGACCCAGTACTTC. This sequence encodes CASSPIRGGRSETQYF.

The chain employs TRBV4-1 and TRBJ2-1, with 12 bases fitting TRBD2. Germline CDR1 and CDR2: MGHRA and YSYEKL. The trim removed 1 base at V and 3 bases at J, leaving 13 bases unmatched. This CDR3 is 20 amino acids long. CDR3 amino acids: CASSQAEGTSGRGLYNEQFF. CDR3 coding DNA: TGCGCCAGCAGCCAAGCCGAAGGGACTAGCGGGCGTGGCCTCTACAATGAGCAGTTCTTC.

V gene TRBV15 combines with J gene TRBJ1-5, with 10 positions matching TRBD1. Germline V lookup: CDR1 LNHNV, CDR2 YYDKDF (reference sequence). J lost 6 bases, V lost 5 bases, and 10 bases had no gene match. The CDR3 has 16 amino acids. CDR3 in amino acids: CATSGRQGARGQPQHF. In nucleotides, the CDR3 is TGTGCCACCAGCGGCCGACAGGGGGCGCGCGGTCAGCCCCAGCATTTT.

With respect to this clone: This specimen includes other DNA sequences encoding the same CDR3. The rearrangement links TRBV6-5 to TRBJ1-1; weak D call: TRBD1 (6 bases). V lost 5 bases, J lost 2 bases, and 9 bases lay in between. This CDR3 spans 13 amino acids. The germline CDR1 and CDR2 sequences are MNHEY and SVGAGI. CDR3 sequence reads: CASSLQGNTEAFF. In DNA form, the CDR3 reads TGTGCCAGCAGTCTACAGGGAAACACTGAAGCTTTCTTT.

The rearrangement uses TRBV21-1 and TRBJ2-5; TRBD2 is the table's D call and was not checked against the DNA. TRBV21-1 is termed a pseudogene. The CDR3 runs 15 residues. In DNA, the CDR3 is TGTGCCAGCAGCAATCCCGGGGGGCGCTTGGAGACCCAGTACTTC. Its protein is CASSNPGGRLETQYF.

On this clone: The same CDR3 can be traced to other DNA sequences in this sample. V usage is TRBV30 and J usage is TRBJ2-3; D uncertain. Germline-derived CDR1 and CDR2 are GTSNPN and SVGIG (reference sequence). The CDR3 sequence is 13 residues long. V was clipped by 1 base and J by 6 bases, with 11 bases between them. The CDR3 DNA reads TGTGCCTGGAGTGCTAAATCGACGGATACGCAGTATTTT. Translation: CAWSAKSTDTQYF.

The chain recombines TRBV6-6 with TRBJ1-6, with TRBD1 as a possible D gene (5 bases). CDR1 and CDR2 from the germline V gene are MNHNY and SVGAGI (reference sequence). Trimming shortened V by 2 bases and J by 9 bases, and 17 bases separated the two germline ends. The CDR3 loop spans 16 amino acids. The chain's CDR3 is CASSYPTGENTSPLHF. DNA of the CDR3: TGTGCCAGCAGTTACCCCACGGGGGAAAATACTTCACCCCTCCACTTT.